This T cell receptor (beta chain) comes out of a study of cytotoxic CD8 clonotypes in ibrutinib-treated CLL. Overall study results and limits: Under therapy, public clonotypes either contracted or stayed stable, and they were uncommon. Clonality went up at the time of ibrutinib response, stayed stable in sustained remission, and later dropped back toward its baseline level at progression.

The CDR3 loop spans 16 amino acids. The germline CDR1 and CDR2 sequences are KGHSY and FQNENV. V was clipped by 1 base and J by 0 bases, with 10 bases between them. With cryopreserved PBMCs as the source, roughly 1.8 micrograms of genomic DNA went to TCR beta libraries. This clone was seen more than once but under ten times. Its antigen is not known. Sequencing was performed with immunoSEQ multiplex PCR; in TCRdb, only in-frame clones are kept and a portion is missing. The sample consists of over 120,000 clones, 65% to 85% of them appearing once. The clonotype originates from a human donor with chronic lymphocytic leukemia. This specimen consisted of PBMCs, obtained after 36 months of ibrutinib treatment. This sequence joins TRBV16 and TRBJ1-5; a possible D gene is TRBD1 (5 bases). The CDR3 is CASSQYQGGSNQPQHF. The CDR3 coding sequence is TGTGCCAGCAGCCAATATCAGGGAGGTAGCAATCAGCCCCAGCATTTT.